The 28 T cell receptor beta chains reported below all come from one sample, sequenced in a study of blood T cell repertoires in COVID-19. TCRdb's table, derived via immunoSEQ multiplex PCR, lists solely in-frame clones and lacks some. The table lists more than 350,000 clones, about 88% of them singletons. Material for sequencing was PBMCs or T cells enriched from blood (not recorded which). The receptors were sampled from a woman younger than 35 who had been exposed to COVID-19.

The CDR3 DNA sequence: TGTGCCAGCAGCTTAGACGGGGAGCGACGGCAGTTCTTC. Protein product: CASSLDGERRQFF. The chain links TRBV7-2 to TRBJ2-1; D is perhaps TRBD2 (5 bases). The germline V gene has CDR1 SGHTA and CDR2 FQGNSA. CDR3 size: 13 residues. V was shortened by 1 base and J by 12 bases, with 13 bases between the two germline ends.

The J gene is TRBJ2-7, the V gene TRBV19; D not resolved. Trimming stripped 10 bases from V and 1 base from J, with 11 bases between. Germline lookup yields CDR1 LNHDA and CDR2 SQIVND (reference sequence). The CDR3 has 12 amino acids. CDR3 sequence (DNA): TGTGCCACCTCAGGCACGTCCTACGAGCAGTACTTC. Translating gives CATSGTSYEQYF.

CDR3 nucleotides: TGTGCCAGCAGCCTTGAGAGGGCCAGCTATGGCTACACCTTC. It translates to CASSLERASYGYTF. The V gene is TRBV3-1 (or the pseudogene TRBV3-2), the J gene TRBJ1-2; D ambiguous. The CDR3 totals 14 residues. Trimming removed 4 bases at V and 4 bases at J, with 13 bases between. CDR1 LGHDT and CDR2 YNNKEL come from the germline V gene (reference sequence).

This sequence joins TRBV29-1 and TRBJ1-4, with a possible D match to TRBD1 (6 bases). Germline-derived CDR1 and CDR2 are SQVTM and ANQGSEA. V was pared by 7 bases and J by 6 bases, with 12 bases between. The CDR3 length is 12 residues. The CDR3 coding sequence is TGCAGCGCCGGACAGTCTTATGAAAAACTGTTTTTT. Its translation is CSAGQSYEKLFF. The entire variable domain, with the rest obtained from reference TRBV29-1 and TRBJ1-4, is as follows: SAVISQKPSRDICQRGTSLTIQCQVDSQVTMMFWYRQQPGQSLTLIATANQGSEATYESGFVIDKFPISRPNLTFSTLTVSNMSPEDSSIYLCSAGQSYEKLFFGSGTQLSVL.

V is TRBV12-3 or TRBV12-4 and J is TRBJ1-6; 10 bases are shared with TRBD1. The CDR3 covers 13 residues. V was pared by 6 bases and J by 9 bases, with 2 bases of the junction left unmatched. The CDR3 loop is CASRWDRGSPLHF. The DNA for the CDR3 is TGTGCCAGCAGATGGGACAGGGGTTCACCCCTCCACTTT.

The V and J genes are TRBV7-2 and TRBJ2-1; 12 nucleotides line up with TRBD2. The CDR3 covers 15 residues. The germline CDR1 and CDR2 sequences are SGHTA and FQGNSA. V lost 2 bases and J lost 8; bases outside the gene matches: 4. CDR3 DNA: TGTGCCAGCAGCTTAATGCTAGCGGGAGGGCATGAGCAGTTCTTC. Encoded protein: CASSLMLAGGHEQFF.

V gene TRBV7-2 combines with J gene TRBJ1-2; TRBD1 matches at 9 bases. Unmatched junction bases numbered 1, after V lost 5 bases and J lost 3 bases. Germline V gene data show CDR1 as SGHTA and CDR2 as FQGNSA. The CDR3 loop spans 13 amino acids. This CDR3 is CASSTGGDYGYTF. The CDR3 nucleotides read TGTGCCAGCAGCACAGGGGGCGACTATGGCTACACCTTC.

The V call is TRBV5-4, the J call TRBJ2-7; D may be TRBD1 (6 bases). The V end lost 3 bases, the J end lost 5 bases, and 12 bases lay between the germline ends. Germline V gene lookup returns CDR1 SGHNT and CDR2 YYREEE (reference sequence). The CDR3 runs to 13 residues. The CDR3 region is CASSSDYRDEQYF. CDR3 nucleotide sequence: TGTGCCAGCAGCTCAGACTACAGGGACGAGCAGTACTTC.

CDR3 sequence reads: CASSLALDSSGANVLTF. The DNA for the CDR3 is TGTGCCAGCAGCTTAGCCCTGGACAGCTCTGGGGCCAACGTCCTGACTTTC. The J gene is TRBJ2-6, the V gene TRBV11-2; D might be TRBD1 (6 bases). V lost 1 base, J lost 0 bases, and 10 bases lay in between. The V gene's germline CDR1 is SGHAT and CDR2 FQNNGV. This CDR3 has 17 residues.

This clone was seen more than once but under ten times. The rearrangement links TRBV29-1 to TRBJ1-1, with no clear D. With 1 base removed from V and 0 bases from J, the gap between germline ends came to 12 bases. Germline-derived CDR1 and CDR2 are SQVTM and ANQGSEA. The CDR3 totals 15 residues. CDR3 DNA sequence: TGCAGCGTTGAAGCATTCGGACTGCTGAACACTGAAGCTTTCTTT. Translated, it gives CSVEAFGLLNTEAFF. Complete variable domain (other parts from reference TRBV29-1 and TRBJ1-1): SAVISQKPSRDICQRGTSLTIQCQVDSQVTMMFWYRQQPGQSLTLIATANQGSEATYESGFVIDKFPISRPNLTFSTLTVSNMSPEDSSIYLCSVEAFGLLNTEAFFGQGTRLTVV.

This clone is a singleton in its sample. The chain recombines TRBV28 with TRBJ1-6; 11 bases match TRBD1. This CDR3 region has 16 residues. After removal of 6 bases from V and 5 bases from J, the junction contained 6 bases not matched to a gene. The germline CDR1 and CDR2 sequences are MDHEN and SYDVKM. CDR3 residues: CASSSGQGAHNSPLHF. As DNA, the CDR3 is TGTGCCAGCAGCTCCGGACAGGGGGCTCATAATTCACCCCTCCACTTT.

Remarks on this clone: The sample holds other DNA sequences that translate to the same CDR3. The V call is TRBV12-3 or TRBV12-4, the J call TRBJ1-2; TRBD1 matches 9 bases. The length of the CDR3 is 12 residues. V lost 3 bases, J lost 8 bases, and 1 base stayed unmatched. The CDR3, as DNA: TGTGCCAGCAGTTTCACAGGGGGCGGCTACACCTTC. It yields the protein CASSFTGGGYTF.

This chain uses TRBV2 with TRBJ2-3; D gene unclear. CDR3 length: 8 residues. Germline CDR1 is SNHLY and CDR2 is FYNNEI. V was cut by 8 bases and J by 10 bases, with 4 bases left in between. The CDR3 bases are TGTGCCAGCGGAGCGCAGTATTTT. This gives the protein CASGAQYF.

This chain connects TRBV6-5 to TRBJ2-7, with TRBD1 matching over 9 bases. V was clipped by 7 bases and J by 5 bases; unmatched bases: 9. This CDR3 is built from 14 residues. Looked up from germline, CDR1 is MNHEY and CDR2 is SVGAGI. The chain's CDR3 is CASKEGQGWNEQYF. The CDR3 DNA reads as TGTGCCAGCAAAGAGGGACAGGGCTGGAACGAGCAGTACTTC.

The V and J genes are TRBV9 and TRBJ1-6; 8 bases map to TRBD1. CDR1 is SGDLS, CDR2 YYNGEE, per germline. CDR3 length equals 16 residues. Germline trimming cut 1 base from V and 3 bases from J; bases unmatched to any gene: 3. In nucleotides, the CDR3 is TGTGCCAGCAGCGTAACGGACAGGGACTATAATTCACCCCTCCACTTT. Its translation: CASSVTDRDYNSPLHF.

The chain carries TRBV6-1 and TRBJ2-5, with a tentative D call TRBD2 (6 bases). Germline V gene sequence: CDR1 MNHNS, CDR2 SASEGT. The CDR3 is made up of 16 amino acids. V lost 3 bases and J 1 base, leaving 15 bases between the germline ends. CDR3 in DNA: TGTGCCAGCAGTGAGGCCCGCGGGGATAGCCAAGAGACCCAGTACTTC. It specifies CASSEARGDSQETQYF.

CDR3 nucleotides: TGTGCCATCATCGGGGAGGGGGGGACCTACGAGCAGTACTTC. It is translated as CAIIGEGGTYEQYF. This chain uses TRBV10-3 with TRBJ2-7, with a tentative D call TRBD2 (7 bases). Between the trimmed V and J ends, which lost 7 bases and 2 bases, there was a span of 15 bases. The CDR3 totals 14 residues. Looked up from germline, CDR1 is ENHRY and CDR2 is SYGVKD.

This rearrangement joins TRBV12-3 or TRBV12-4 to TRBJ1-2; D may be TRBD1 (5 bases). The CDR3 is 13 residues long. Trimming shortened V by 7 bases and J by 0 bases, and 9 bases separated the two germline ends. CDR3 in amino acids: CASNTGANYGYTF. Written as DNA, the CDR3 is TGTGCCAGCAATACAGGAGCTAACTATGGCTACACCTTC.

The V and J genes are TRBV27 and TRBJ1-5; possibly TRBD1 for D (6 bases). V lost 7 bases and J 7 bases, leaving 11 bases between the germline ends. The CDR3 sequence is 12 residues long. Looked up from germline, CDR1 is MNHEY and CDR2 is SMNVEV (reference sequence). The CDR3 nucleotides read TGTGCCAGCACGACAGGCCGGCAGCCCCAGCATTTT. Its protein is CASTTGRQPQHF.

The chain employs TRBV2 and TRBJ2-2; 7 bases match TRBD2. This CDR3 contains 16 residues. Germline V gene sequence: CDR1 SNHLY, CDR2 FYNNEI. J was trimmed by 1 base and V by 4 bases; bases with no gene match: 6. CDR3 region: CASSAAGLMNTGELFF. The CDR3 DNA reads as TGTGCCAGCAGTGCGGCGGGACTAATGAACACCGGGGAGCTGTTTTTT.

As regards this clone: The same CDR3 is also encoded by other DNA sequences in this sample. The chain combines TRBV6-5 with TRBJ1-6; 9 nucleotides match TRBD1. Looked up from germline, CDR1 is MNHEY and CDR2 is SVGAGI. The V and J ends lost 6 bases and 7 bases, in that order; junction bases with no gene match: 4. CDR3 size: 14 residues. This chain's CDR3 is CASRGQGANSPLHF. In DNA form, the CDR3 reads TGTGCCAGCAGGGGACAGGGCGCCAATTCACCCCTCCACTTT.

This clone is a singleton in its sample. The genes are TRBV5-6 and TRBJ2-7; D is perhaps TRBD1 (6 bases). In germline, CDR1 is SGHDT, CDR2 YYEEEE. V lost 4 bases and J lost 2, with 10 bases in between. The CDR3 consists of 13 residues. CDR3 sequence (DNA): TGTGCCAGCAGCGAAGGGGGTACCTACGAGCAGTACTTC. It codes for CASSEGGTYEQYF.

In the case of this clone: The same CDR3 can be traced to other DNA sequences in this sample. V usage is TRBV28 and J usage is TRBJ2-7; D is unresolved. Trimming removed 5 bases at V and 0 bases at J, with 8 bases between. CDR3 length: 13 amino acids. CDR1 and CDR2 from the germline V gene are MDHEN and SYDVKM. CDR3 nucleotide sequence: TGTGCCAGCAGTCCCGGGTCCTCCTACGAGCAGTACTTC. It specifies CASSPGSSYEQYF.

The rearrangement uses TRBV5-4 and TRBJ1-2; D is unclear. The CDR3 consists of 15 residues. The V end was cut by 1 base, the J end by 5 bases, with 15 bases between. Per the germline V gene, CDR1 is SGHNT and CDR2 is YYREEE (reference sequence). CDR3 sequence (DNA): TGTGCCAGCAGCTTGATAAGTGATCTGGAGTATGGCTACACCTTC. Translated: CASSLISDLEYGYTF.

This chain joins TRBV5-6 and TRBJ2-3, with D perhaps TRBD1 (6 bases). V lost 0 bases to trimming and J lost 0 bases, with 17 bases between them. The CDR3 covers 18 residues. The germline CDR1 and CDR2 sequences are SGHDT and YYEEEE. CDR3 sequence: CASSLGDMWTTSTDTQYF. The CDR3 coding sequence is TGTGCCAGCAGCTTGGGGGACATGTGGACCACTAGCACAGATACGCAGTATTTT.

The CDR3 DNA reads TGTGCCAGCAGTGACCCTAGCGGGAGTCTGTACGAGCAGTACTTC. Protein sequence: CASSDPSGSLYEQYF. The chain has TRBV25-1 and TRBJ2-7, with 10 bases identical to TRBD2. CDR1 is MGHDK, CDR2 SYGVNS, per germline. The CDR3 runs 15 residues. The ends lost 3 bases at V and 4 bases at J; junction bases unmatched: 6.

The V call is TRBV28, the J call TRBJ1-1; D uncertain. V was clipped by 9 bases and J by 4 bases, with 18 bases between them. CDR1 and CDR2 from the germline V gene are MDHEN and SYDVKM. The CDR3 covers 14 residues. CDR3 sequence (DNA): TGTGCCAGTCATCCCGAAGAGGAACGCACTGAAGCTTTCTTT. Translating gives CASHPEEERTEAFF.

Written as DNA, the CDR3 is TGTGCCATCAGTGAGTCGGGACAGAGTAATGAAAAACTGTTTTTT. This encodes CAISESGQSNEKLFF. The rearrangement uses TRBV10-3 and TRBJ1-4; TRBD1 matches at 7 bases. Germline CDR1 is ENHRY and CDR2 is SYGVKD. V dropped 0 bases and J dropped 4; count of bases not matched to a gene: 2. This CDR3 region has 15 residues.